This T cell receptor beta chain came from a study of synovial regulatory T cells in juvenile arthritis. The wider study: Three patients were therapy-naive; several received methotrexate alone.

This clone is called medium-sized based on its frequency. Its antigen is unknown. Generated by immunoSEQ multiplex PCR, the TCRdb table keeps only in-frame clones and is missing some. This sample's table has some 1,200 clones. The CDR3 extends over 15 amino acids. No coding sequence is recorded. Looked up from germline, CDR1 is SGHVS and CDR2 is FQNEAQ. The iaTreg subset was defined as HLA-DR+ Treg cells. Regarding the study as a whole: Blood Treg cells that were inflammation-associated showed lower TCR diversity than other blood Treg cells.

This rearrangement joins TRBV7-8 to TRBJ2-7. The receptor was isolated from a donor younger than 35 with juvenile idiopathic arthritis. Sequencing input: Treg cells from blood. Stated subset: HLA-DR+ inflammation-associated blood Treg cells. The CDR3 loop is CASSLPGGGGDEQYF.